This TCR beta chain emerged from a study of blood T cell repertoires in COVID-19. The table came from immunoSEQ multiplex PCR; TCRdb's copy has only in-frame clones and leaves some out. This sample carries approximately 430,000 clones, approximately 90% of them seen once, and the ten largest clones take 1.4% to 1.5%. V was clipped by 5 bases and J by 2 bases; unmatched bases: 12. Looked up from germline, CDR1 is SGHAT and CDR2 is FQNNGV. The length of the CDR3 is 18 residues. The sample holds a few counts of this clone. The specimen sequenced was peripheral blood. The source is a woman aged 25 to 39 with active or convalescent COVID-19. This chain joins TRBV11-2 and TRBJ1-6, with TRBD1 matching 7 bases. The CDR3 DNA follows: TGTGCCAGCAGCGACACCCAGCAAAGGGGGCCCTATAATTCACCCCTCCACTTT. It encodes CASSDTQQRGPYNSPLHF.